This TCR beta chain was captured in a study of blood T cells in healthy people across ages. Study-wide results and caveats: Observed TCR beta diversity per million T cells went down as age went up. This fall followed a roughly linear course with age.

Aged about 6 to 95, donors were systemically healthy Caucasians from Russia. Isolated PBMCs totaled at least 7 million in each sample. With a J-beta primer mix and a sample-barcoded 5' primer, a second PCR ran about 6 to 11 cycles. TCRdb re-called the 5' RACE reads with MiXCR, one entry per CDR3 protein. The table shows some 690,000 distinct CDR3 sequences, with approximately 21% occurring only once. The CDR3 has 12 residues. On this clonotype itself: Its antigen is unknown.

The sequencing input was blood. J is TRBJ2-5 and V is TRBV12-3 or TRBV12-4; D is ambiguous. The tail of the sequence fits TRBJ2-1 better, so the J call may be wrong. This receptor was identified in a man between 65 and 85 years old in good health. The CDR3 here is CASRDSLGEQFF. The CDR3 nucleotides read TGTGCCAGCAGAGATTCGCTGGGGGAGCAGTTCTTC.